Shown below are 18 T cell receptor beta chains from a single sample sequenced in a study of T-cell memory formation after mild COVID-19. TCRdb ran MiXCR on the 5' RACE reads and lists one entry per CDR3 protein. The sample lists about 430,000 distinct CDR3 sequences, roughly 18% seen once, with about a fifth in the top ten. The source material was PBMCs or a T cell subset sorted from them (not recorded which). The receptor set was obtained from a man younger than 35 who had mild COVID-19 (a few samples of this study predate the infection). Cell type and time point are not known.

This clonotype has ten or more counts. This chain joins TRBV12-3 or TRBV12-4 and TRBJ2-2; 12 bases are a match to TRBD2. The CDR3 loop spans 15 amino acids. With 5 bases clipped from V and 4 bases from J, the junction kept 2 bases outside the gene matches. In DNA, the CDR3 is TGTGCCAGCAGTCCGGGACTAGCGGGCACCGGGGAGCTGTTTTTT. The encoded protein is CASSPGLAGTGELFF.

This clonotype was observed a few times. The rearrangement uses TRBV20-1 and TRBJ1-3, with no clear D. V shed 5 bases and J shed 2 bases, with 10 bases lying between them. Germline-derived CDR1 and CDR2 are DFQATT and SNEGSKA (reference sequence). CDR3 length: 13 amino acids. CDR3 DNA sequence: TGCAGTGCTTGGGCCCAGCCTGGAAACACCATATATTTT. Residues: CSAWAQPGNTIYF.

The genes are TRBV5-1 and TRBJ1-6; D not resolved. The germline gives CDR1 SGHRS, CDR2 YFSETQ. Deletions cut 5 bases from V and 5 bases from J, with 8 bases between. CDR3 length: 13 residues. CDR3 sequence: CASRLTDNSPLHF. The CDR3 DNA is TGCGCCAGCAGACTCACCGATAATTCACCCCTCCACTTT. Based on the CDR3 plus reference TRBV5-1 and TRBJ1-6, the full variable domain is KAGVTQTPRYLIKTRGQQVTLSCSPISGHRSVSWYQQTPGQGLQFLFEYFSETQRNKGNFPGRFSGRQFSNSRSEMNVSTLELGDSALYLCASRLTDNSPLHFGNGTRLTVT.

The rearrangement joins TRBV18 to TRBJ2-3; TRBD1 might be the D (5 bases). The CDR3 contains 14 residues. The ends were cut back, 0 bases at V and 6 bases at J, with 10 bases in the middle. Germline CDR1 KGHSH, CDR2 LQKENI. CDR3 in DNA: TGTGCCAGCTCACCACCAACCCCAGGGGATACGCAGTATTTT. Encoded protein: CASSPPTPGDTQYF.

The table lists this clonotype with many counts. The chain is built from TRBV3-1 and TRBJ1-1; the D gene is possibly TRBD1 (5 bases). Trimming pared 4 bases from V and 4 bases from J, leaving 19 bases between. Germline CDR1 is LGHDT and CDR2 is YNNKEL (reference sequence). The CDR3 runs to 16 residues. CDR3 nucleotide sequence: TGTGCCAGCAGCCCCCATTCTGGGAAGGGACGCACTGAAGCTTTCTTT. Translating gives CASSPHSGKGRTEAFF.

This clonotype was detected many times. The DNA for the CDR3 is TGTGCCAGCAGCTTGGCTAGCGGGATTCCCCAAGAGACCCAGTACTTC. It specifies CASSLASGIPQETQYF. The genes are TRBV5-6 and TRBJ2-5; 9 nucleotides align to TRBD2. This CDR3 has 16 amino acids. Germline V gene sequence: CDR1 SGHDT, CDR2 YYEEEE. Losses at the gene ends were 0 bases for V and 1 base for J; bases not matched to a gene: 4. Combining the CDR3 with reference TRBV5-6 and TRBJ2-5 gives the whole variable domain DAGVTQSPTHLIKTRGQQVTLRCSPKSGHDTVSWYQQALGQGPQFIFQYYEEEERQRGNFPDRFSGHQFPNYSSELNVNALLLGDSALYLCASSLASGIPQETQYFGPGTRLLVL.

This clonotype has just a few counts. The rearrangement joins TRBV4-1 to TRBJ1-2; tentative D call: TRBD1 (5 bases). The CDR3 totals 14 residues. The ends were cut back, 4 bases at V and 6 bases at J, with 15 bases in the middle. Germline-derived CDR1 and CDR2 are MGHRA and YSYEKL. CDR3 sequence: CASSPPAGRDGYTF. In DNA, the CDR3 is TGCGCCAGCAGCCCCCCAGCAGGGAGGGATGGCTACACCTTC.

The chain is built from TRBV18 and TRBJ2-2; TRBD1 agrees at 7 bases. Germline V lookup: CDR1 KGHSH, CDR2 LQKENI. The CDR3 contains 14 residues. V shed 8 bases, J shed 4 bases, and the junction held 7 bases outside the gene matches. The CDR3 coding sequence is TGTGCCAGCCTACGAGCAGGGGGCACCGGGGAGCTGTTTTTT. Protein product: CASLRAGGTGELFF.

The CDR3 region is CASSLSSANQPQHF. The CDR3 region has the DNA TGTGCCAGCAGTTTATCATCGGCAAATCAGCCCCAGCATTTT. V is TRBV27 and J is TRBJ1-5; no reliable D call. The length of the CDR3 is 14 residues. Germline lookup yields CDR1 MNHEY and CDR2 SMNVEV (reference sequence). The V and J ends lost 0 bases and 4 bases respectively, with 7 bases between them.

This clonotype was seen ten or more times. The chain employs TRBV5-1 and TRBJ2-5, with D perhaps TRBD1 (6 bases). This CDR3 contains 14 residues. Germline V gives CDR1 SGHRS, CDR2 YFSETQ. With 2 bases removed from V and 1 base from J, the gap between germline ends came to 9 bases. In DNA form, the CDR3 reads TGCGCCAGCAGCTTCCGGGACATCCAAGAGACCCAGTACTTC. Amino acid sequence: CASSFRDIQETQYF.

This clonotype appeared a few times. The CDR3 nucleotides are TGCGCCAGCAGCCGCGACTGGTCTGGGAATCAGCCCCAGCATTTT. Translating gives CASSRDWSGNQPQHF. V and J are TRBV4-3 and TRBJ1-5; D is unclear. The germline CDR1 and CDR2 sequences are LGHNA and YSLEER. V lost 4 bases to trimming and J lost 4 bases, with 14 bases between them. CDR3 length: 15 amino acids.

Only a few counts were recorded for this clonotype. The DNA of the CDR3 is TGTGCCATCAGTGCCAGATTTGACTCGGGTGGGGACACAGATACGCAGTATTTT. It is translated as CAISARFDSGGDTDTQYF. This chain connects TRBV10-3 to TRBJ2-3; no clear D. Trimming shortened V by 4 bases and J by 2 bases, and 22 bases separated the two germline ends. Germline V gives CDR1 ENHRY, CDR2 SYGVKD. CDR3 length: 18 amino acids.

This clonotype was recorded only once. The chain has TRBV11-2 and TRBJ2-2, with 7 bases fitting TRBD2. The V gene end was trimmed by 4 bases and the J gene end by 6 bases; junction bases not matched to a gene: 11. The CDR3 length is 16 residues. The V gene's germline CDR1 is SGHAT and CDR2 FQNNGV. CDR3: CASSSLREGFSGELFF. The CDR3 DNA reads TGTGCCAGCAGCTCACTGAGGGAGGGGTTCTCCGGGGAGCTGTTTTTT.

The rearrangement uses TRBV24-1 and TRBJ1-6; 8 bases agree with TRBD1. Germline CDR1 reads KGHDR; CDR2 reads SFDVKD. The V and J ends lost 5 bases and 0 bases, in that order; junction bases with no gene match: 14. The CDR3 covers 20 residues. The CDR3 DNA reads as TGTGCCACCAGTGGCCCCTATGCCACAGGGGGGAGCTCCTATAATTCACCCCTCCACTTT. It specifies CATSGPYATGGSSYNSPLHF.

The J gene is TRBJ2-1, the V gene TRBV6-5; 10 bases are a match to TRBD2. Looked up from germline, CDR1 is MNHEY and CDR2 is SVGAGI. The CDR3 consists of 20 residues. The V gene end was trimmed by 6 bases and the J gene end by 4 bases; junction bases not matched to a gene: 21. CDR3 protein: CASRTGPSGGAGLRYNEQFF. CDR3 DNA: TGTGCCAGCAGAACCGGGCCTAGCGGGGGCGCGGGCTTGAGATACAATGAGCAGTTCTTC.

The rearrangement uses TRBV11-2 and TRBJ2-3, with TRBD1 matching 12 bases. CDR1 and CDR2 (germline): SGHAT, FQNNGV. The CDR3 loop spans 19 amino acids. V gave up 6 bases and J gave up 0 bases; unmatched junction bases: 13. Written as DNA, the CDR3 is TGTGCCAGCAGACCAACCGGGACAGGGGGCTTTTCTAGCACAGATACGCAGTATTTT. Amino acids: CASRPTGTGGFSSTDTQYF.

The sample holds a few counts of this clonotype. V gene TRBV7-9 combines with J gene TRBJ1-5; D remains ambiguous. The CDR3 contains 12 residues. The germline V gene encodes CDR1 SEHNR and CDR2 FQNEAQ (reference sequence). V was cut by 7 bases and J by 8 bases, with 12 bases left in between. The chain's CDR3 is CASTYLGEPQHF. In DNA form, the CDR3 reads TGTGCCAGCACCTACCTCGGGGAGCCCCAGCATTTT.

This chain connects TRBV6-2 or TRBV6-3 to TRBJ1-1; no clear D. The CDR3 runs 11 residues. From germline, CDR1 is MNHEY and CDR2 SVGEGT. V was cut by 2 bases and J by 6 bases, with 4 bases left in between. In DNA form, the CDR3 reads TGTGCCAGCAGTTACAATTCTGAAGCTTTCTTT. This gives the protein CASSYNSEAFF.